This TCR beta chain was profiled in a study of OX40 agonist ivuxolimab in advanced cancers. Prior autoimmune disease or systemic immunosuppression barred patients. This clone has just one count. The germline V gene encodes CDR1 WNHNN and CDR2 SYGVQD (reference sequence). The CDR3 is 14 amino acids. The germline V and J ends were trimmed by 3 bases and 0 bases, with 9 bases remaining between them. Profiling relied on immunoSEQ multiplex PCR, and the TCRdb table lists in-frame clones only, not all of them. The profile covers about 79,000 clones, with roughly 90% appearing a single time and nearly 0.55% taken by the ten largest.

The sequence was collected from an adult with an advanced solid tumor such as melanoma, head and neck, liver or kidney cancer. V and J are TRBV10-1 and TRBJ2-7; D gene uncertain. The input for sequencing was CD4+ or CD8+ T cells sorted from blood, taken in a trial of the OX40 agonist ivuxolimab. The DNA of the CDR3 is TGCGCCAGCAGTGAAAACCTCCCCTCCTACGAGCAGTACTTC. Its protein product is CASSENLPSYEQYF.